This T cell receptor beta chain derives from a study of blood T cell repertoires in COVID-19. Seattle's cohort entered during active infection and was followed longitudinally. Using immunoSEQ multiplex PCR, the repertoire was profiled, and TCRdb retains in-frame clones only, with some absent. This table holds some 220,000 clones, roughly 85% found once. V was pared by 0 bases and J by 3 bases, with 14 bases between. The CDR3 runs 16 residues. Looked up from germline, CDR1 is LGHNA and CDR2 is YSLEER. Material: peripheral blood. This chain connects TRBV4-3 to TRBJ1-2; D is undetermined. This sequence originates from a man aged 50-59 years with COVID-19, enrolled during active disease. The CDR3 DNA is TGCGCCAGCAGCCAAGAAAGAGGGCGAGGCGACTATGGCTACACCTTC. Its translation is CASSQERGRGDYGYTF.